This TCR beta chain is drawn from a study of CD4 T cells in relation to SARS-CoV-2 and coronaviruses. Study-wide context: TCR beta CDR3s were sequenced after approximately 9-day antigen culture of PBMCs.

Remarks on this clone: Antigen specificity is unknown.

Notes on the study in general: SARS-CoV-2-driven expansion was significantly weaker in crossreactive than monoreactive clones.

The CDR3 has 14 residues. CDR1 is SGHTA and CDR2 is FQGNSA in the germline V gene. Trimming took 10 bases from V and 0 from J, leaving 14 bases between them. Sorted naive or memory CD4+ cells met CEF peptides for over 8 days. Naive and memory CD4+ T cells were cultured with CEF, then survey-sequenced. Profiled with immunoSEQ multiplex PCR; TCRdb holds only in-frame clones, not every one. The table has around 41,000 clones, 84% seen once; the top ten hold around 1.3%. The clonotype comes from an adult with COVID-19. This chain uses TRBV7-2 with TRBJ2-3, with D maybe TRBD2 (6 bases). The sample was naive CD4+ T cells from PBMCs, cultured in vitro. Specified subset: naive CD4+ T cells isolated by negative enrichment. This CDR3 is CATRRDFSTDTQYF. DNA of the CDR3: TGTGCCACTAGAAGGGACTTCAGCACAGATACGCAGTATTTT.